What follows is one T cell receptor (beta chain) and its context. The data belong to a study of cytomegalovirus exposure and HLA in healthy donors. It was with 60 Vbeta and 13 Jbeta primers that the PCR ran. Clones were read by immunoSEQ multiplex PCR, and TCRdb kept only the in-frame ones, dropping some. This listing includes more than 90,000 clones. Trimming left V 4 bases short and J 0 bases short, with 23 bases between. This CDR3 comprises 19 residues. Germline V gives CDR1 SGHDT, CDR2 YYEEEE. Material: PBMCs. The chain couples TRBV5-6 to TRBJ1-5; D possibly corresponds to TRBD1 (6 bases). The sequence came from a man aged 25-45 years in good health and CMV-seronegative. The CDR3 loop is CASSRRVGTLWDSNQPQHF. Here the CDR3 DNA reads TGTGCCAGCAGCCGAAGGGTCGGGACACTATGGGATAGCAATCAGCCCCAGCATTTT.